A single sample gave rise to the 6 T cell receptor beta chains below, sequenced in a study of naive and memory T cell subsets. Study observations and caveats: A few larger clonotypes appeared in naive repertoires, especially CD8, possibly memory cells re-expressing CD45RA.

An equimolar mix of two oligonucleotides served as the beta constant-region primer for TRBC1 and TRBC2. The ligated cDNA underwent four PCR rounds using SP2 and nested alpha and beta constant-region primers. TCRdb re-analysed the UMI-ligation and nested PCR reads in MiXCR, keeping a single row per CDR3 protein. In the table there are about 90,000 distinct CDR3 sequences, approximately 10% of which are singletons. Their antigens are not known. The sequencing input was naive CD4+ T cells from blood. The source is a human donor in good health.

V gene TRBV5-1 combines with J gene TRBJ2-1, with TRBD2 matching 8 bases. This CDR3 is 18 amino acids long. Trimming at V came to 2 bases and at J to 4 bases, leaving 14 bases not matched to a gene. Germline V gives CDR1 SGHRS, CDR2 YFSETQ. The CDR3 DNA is TGCGCCAGCAGCTTTATCCGAGGTGCCGGGGGGGTGTACAATGAGCAGTTCTTC. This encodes CASSFIRGAGGVYNEQFF.

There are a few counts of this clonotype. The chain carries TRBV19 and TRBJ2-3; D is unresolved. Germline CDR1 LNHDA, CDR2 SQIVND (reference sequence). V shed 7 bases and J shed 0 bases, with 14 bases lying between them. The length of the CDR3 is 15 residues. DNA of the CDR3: TGTGCCAGTACCCTCGGGTACGGTAGCACAGATACGCAGTATTTT. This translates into CASTLGYGSTDTQYF.

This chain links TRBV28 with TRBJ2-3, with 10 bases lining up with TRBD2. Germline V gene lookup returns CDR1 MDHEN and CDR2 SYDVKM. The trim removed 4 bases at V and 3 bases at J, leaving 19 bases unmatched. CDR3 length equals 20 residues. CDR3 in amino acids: CASSSLGGSGGARRTDTQYF. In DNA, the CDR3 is TGTGCCAGCAGTTCCCTCGGTGGGAGCGGGGGGGCGAGAAGGACAGATACGCAGTATTTT.

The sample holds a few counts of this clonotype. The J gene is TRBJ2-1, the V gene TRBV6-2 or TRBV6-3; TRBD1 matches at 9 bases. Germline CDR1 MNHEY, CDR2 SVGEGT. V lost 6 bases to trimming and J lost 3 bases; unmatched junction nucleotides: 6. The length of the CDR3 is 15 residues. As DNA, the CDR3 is TGTGCCAGCAGATACACGACAGGGGGCTACAATGAGCAGTTCTTC. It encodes CASRYTTGGYNEQFF.

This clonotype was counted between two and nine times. CDR3: CASSEGSPSTDTQYF. The CDR3 nucleotides read TGTGCCAGCAGTGAAGGATCCCCGTCGACAGATACGCAGTATTTT. The chain employs TRBV2 and TRBJ2-3; D is ambiguous. The CDR3 loop spans 15 amino acids. Deletions cut 1 base from V and 3 bases from J, with 11 bases between. Germline-derived CDR1 and CDR2 are SNHLY and FYNNEI.

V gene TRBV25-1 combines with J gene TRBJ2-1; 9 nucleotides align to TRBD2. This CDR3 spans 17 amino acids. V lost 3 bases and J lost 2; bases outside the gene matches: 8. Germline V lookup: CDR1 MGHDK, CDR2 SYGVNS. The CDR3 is CASSDETSGGTYNEQFF. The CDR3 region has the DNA TGTGCCAGCAGTGATGAGACTAGCGGAGGTACCTACAATGAGCAGTTCTTC.